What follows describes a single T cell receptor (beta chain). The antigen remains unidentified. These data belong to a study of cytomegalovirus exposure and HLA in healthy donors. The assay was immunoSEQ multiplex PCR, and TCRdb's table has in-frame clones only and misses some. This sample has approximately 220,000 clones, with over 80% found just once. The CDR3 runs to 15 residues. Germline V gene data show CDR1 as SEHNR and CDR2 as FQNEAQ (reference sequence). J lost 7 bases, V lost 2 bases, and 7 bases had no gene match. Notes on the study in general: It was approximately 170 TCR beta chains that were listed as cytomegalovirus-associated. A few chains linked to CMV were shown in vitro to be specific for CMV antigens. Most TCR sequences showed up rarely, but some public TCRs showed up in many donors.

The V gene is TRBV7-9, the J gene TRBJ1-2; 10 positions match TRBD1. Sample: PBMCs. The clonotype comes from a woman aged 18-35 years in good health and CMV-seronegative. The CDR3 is CASSLLGDRGRGYTF. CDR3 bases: TGTGCCAGCAGCTTACTTGGGGACAGGGGTCGTGGCTACACCTTC. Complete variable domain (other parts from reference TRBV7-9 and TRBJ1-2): DTGVSQNPRHKITKRGQNVTFRCDPISEHNRLYWYRQTLGQGPEFLTYFQNEAQLEKSRLLSDRFSAERPKGSFSTLEIQRTEQGDSAMYLCASSLLGDRGRGYTFGSGTRLTVV.